The 31 T cell receptor beta chains listed next were all sequenced from one sample in a study of cytomegalovirus exposure and HLA in healthy donors (dated by TCRdb to about 2017). Libraries were prepared through the immunoSEQ multiplex PCR assay. The multiplex PCR relied on a mix of 60 forward primers for TCR Vbeta segments and 13 reverse primers for TCR Jbeta segments. TCRdb limited this immuneACCESS table to in-frame rearrangements with V and J called. A share of clones is missing; checked studies link under half to unresolved V genes, and the rest is unexplained. A total of under 200,000 clones appear in this sample, more than 70% of them only once. The biggest ten clones account for about 7.7% of the sample. The sample was PBMCs. The receptors were sampled from a middle-aged woman in good health and CMV-seropositive.

The chain couples TRBV4-2 to TRBJ2-2, with 12 positions matching TRBD1. The CDR3 contains 18 residues. Trimming removed 4 bases from V and 6 bases from J; junction bases left unmatched: 12. Germline V gene sequence: CDR1 LGHNA, CDR2 YNFKEQ. The CDR3 nucleotides read TGTGCCAGCAGCCCTCAGGGTGAGGGACAGGGGGCGTCCGGGGAGCTGTTTTTT. Translated: CASSPQGEGQGASGELFF.

The rearrangement joins TRBV2 to TRBJ2-1; TRBD2 is a possible D gene (6 bases). Germline-derived CDR1 and CDR2 are SNHLY and FYNNEI. V lost 6 bases and J 8 bases, leaving 17 bases between the germline ends. This CDR3 has 14 residues. The CDR3 DNA follows: TGTGCCAGCAGCCCGGGACTGACAAGGGATGAGCAGTTCTTC. This encodes CASSPGLTRDEQFF. The full variable domain, rest sourced from reference TRBV2 and TRBJ2-1, is EPEVTQTPSHQVTQMGQEVILRCVPISNHLYFYWYRQILGQKVEFLVSFYNNEISEKSEIFDDQFSVERPDGSNFTLKIRSTKLEDSAMYFCASSPGLTRDEQFFGPGTRLTVL.

This sequence joins TRBV6-5 and TRBJ2-7; perhaps TRBD1 as D (6 bases). V lost 5 bases, J lost 0 bases, and 11 bases lay in between. The CDR3 is 14 residues long. Germline V gene lookup returns CDR1 MNHEY and CDR2 SVGAGI. The CDR3 region is CASSRDKSSYEQYF. The CDR3 bases are TGTGCCAGCAGTCGGGACAAGAGCTCCTACGAGCAGTACTTC.

V and J are TRBV19 and TRBJ2-7; 7 bases line up with TRBD1. V dropped 3 bases and J dropped 1; count of bases not matched to a gene: 9. This CDR3 comprises 16 residues. Germline CDR1 LNHDA, CDR2 SQIVND (reference sequence). The CDR3 region is CASSMGPGQRSYEQYF. The CDR3 nucleotides read TGTGCCAGTAGTATGGGGCCGGGACAGAGATCCTACGAGCAGTACTTC.

Written as DNA, the CDR3 is TGTGCCAGCAGCTCATTGAGGGGGACAGATACGCAGTATTTT. It is translated as CASSSLRGTDTQYF. The chain is built from TRBV27 and TRBJ2-3; D possibly corresponds to TRBD1 (6 bases). Trimming stripped 6 bases from V and 3 bases from J, with 13 bases between. From germline, CDR1 is MNHEY and CDR2 SMNVEV (reference sequence). This CDR3 spans 14 amino acids.

The chain combines TRBV25-1 with TRBJ1-4; no firm D call. Trimming shortened V by 4 bases and J by 2 bases, and 17 bases separated the two germline ends. The germline V gene encodes CDR1 MGHDK and CDR2 SYGVNS. This CDR3 is 17 amino acids long. This chain's CDR3 is CASSAGLLSGTNEKLFF. The CDR3 DNA reads as TGTGCCAGCAGTGCCGGACTCTTAAGTGGGACTAATGAAAAACTGTTTTTT.

Only a few counts were recorded for this clone. The chain combines TRBV5-1 with TRBJ2-7, with TRBD2 matching 7 bases. The CDR3 has 17 amino acids. Trimming removed 3 bases from V and 0 bases from J; junction bases left unmatched: 12. Per the germline V gene, CDR1 is SGHRS and CDR2 is YFSETQ. The CDR3 spells CASSYGWRAGISYEQYF. As DNA, the CDR3 is TGCGCCAGCAGCTACGGATGGCGAGCGGGAATCTCCTACGAGCAGTACTTC. Filled out from reference TRBV5-1 and TRBJ2-7, the complete variable domain reads KAGVTQTPRYLIKTRGQQVTLSCSPISGHRSVSWYQQTPGQGLQFLFEYFSETQRNKGNFPGRFSGRQFSNSRSEMNVSTLELGDSALYLCASSYGWRAGISYEQYFGPGTRLTVT.

This clone appeared a few times. J is TRBJ1-6 and V is TRBV27; 8 bases align to TRBD1. V trimming: 3 bases; J trimming: 7 bases; junction bases outside the gene matches: 5. Germline V gene lookup returns CDR1 MNHEY and CDR2 SMNVEV (reference sequence). The length of the CDR3 is 15 residues. CDR3 protein: CASSFRGLQNSPLHF. The CDR3, as DNA: TGTGCCAGCAGTTTCAGGGGGCTGCAAAATTCACCCCTCCACTTT.

The chain is built from TRBV5-3 and TRBJ1-1; no clear D. TRBV5-3 is reported as an ORF; its role is uncertain. The V gene lost 2 bases and the J gene lost 5 bases, with 13 bases spanning the gap. The CDR3 is made up of 14 amino acids. CDR3 coding DNA: TGTGCCAGAAGCTTCCTGCGGGGAGGGACTGAAGCTTTCTTT. Translated: CARSFLRGGTEAFF.

The J gene is TRBJ2-2, the V gene TRBV5-1; TRBD1 aligns across 8 bases. CDR3 length: 15 residues. J gave up 3 bases and V 4 bases, and 5 bases lay outside the gene matches. CDR1 is SGHRS and CDR2 is YFSETQ in the germline V gene. The chain's CDR3 is CASSLPTGDTGELFF. The CDR3 coding sequence is TGCGCCAGCAGCCTTCCGACAGGGGACACCGGGGAGCTGTTTTTT.

The chain recombines TRBV9 with TRBJ2-2, with 14 bases aligning to TRBD2. V trimming: 3 bases; J trimming: 5 bases; junction bases outside the gene matches: 9. The CDR3 extends over 18 amino acids. Germline-derived CDR1 and CDR2 are SGDLS and YYNGEE. CDR3 sequence reads: CASSARTSGRIETGELFF. CDR3 nucleotide sequence: TGTGCCAGCAGCGCCCGGACTAGCGGGAGGATAGAGACCGGGGAGCTGTTTTTT.

This chain connects TRBV4-3 to TRBJ2-7; TRBD2 aligns across 7 bases. Germline CDR1 reads LGHNA; CDR2 reads YSLEER. J was trimmed by 6 bases and V by 0 bases; bases with no gene match: 11. The CDR3 sequence is 16 residues long. CDR3 nucleotides: TGCGCCAGCAGCCAAGATCGGCCTAGCGGCCCGGGCGAGCAGTACTTC. Encoded protein: CASSQDRPSGPGEQYF.

CDR3 region: CASSPSSSDTQYF. In nucleotides, the CDR3 is TGTGCCAGCAGCCCCAGTTCTTCAGATACGCAGTATTTT. This chain links TRBV7-9 with TRBJ2-3; D gene unclear. Germline values: CDR1 SEHNR, CDR2 FQNEAQ (reference sequence). Trimming cost V 5 bases and J 4 bases, with 10 bases left between them. The CDR3 contains 13 residues. Complete variable domain (other parts from reference TRBV7-9 and TRBJ2-3): DTGVSQNPRHKITKRGQNVTFRCDPISEHNRLYWYRQTLGQGPEFLTYFQNEAQLEKSRLLSDRFSAERPKGSFSTLEIQRTEQGDSAMYLCASSPSSSDTQYFGPGTRLTVL.

The chain is built from TRBV28 and TRBJ1-3, with D possibly being TRBD1 (6 bases). The germline CDR1 and CDR2 sequences are MDHEN and SYDVKM. There are 15 residues in the CDR3. Between the trimmed V and J ends, which lost 6 bases and 0 bases, there was a span of 12 bases. This CDR3 reads CASREQGNSGNTIYF. In DNA form, the CDR3 reads TGTGCCAGCAGGGAACAGGGAAACTCTGGAAACACCATATATTTT.

The rearrangement links TRBV25-1 to TRBJ2-1; TRBD1 matches 9 bases. Unmatched junction bases numbered 2, after V lost 4 bases and J lost 4 bases. Germline V lookup: CDR1 MGHDK, CDR2 SYGVNS. This CDR3 region has 14 residues. The CDR3 DNA reads as TGTGCCAGCAGTGGAGGACAGGGGTACAATGAGCAGTTCTTC. Protein: CASSGGQGYNEQFF.

The rearrangement uses TRBV6-1 and TRBJ2-2, with no clear D. Germline V gene data show CDR1 as MNHNS and CDR2 as SASEGT. Deletions cut 8 bases from V and 1 base from J, with 8 bases between. The CDR3 extends over 13 amino acids. CDR3 sequence reads: CASLPGNTGELFF. The DNA for the CDR3 is TGTGCCAGCCTCCCAGGGAACACCGGGGAGCTGTTTTTT.

The chain couples TRBV2 to TRBJ2-5; maybe TRBD2 (5 bases). CDR1 is SNHLY and CDR2 is FYNNEI in the germline V gene. The CDR3 covers 12 residues. Trimming shortened V by 11 bases and J by 2 bases, and 12 bases separated the two germline ends. Here the CDR3 DNA reads TGTGCCTCCGGAGCGGTTCAAGAGACCCAGTACTTC. This translates into CASGAVQETQYF.

This chain uses TRBV28 with TRBJ1-1, with 11 nucleotides matching TRBD1. This CDR3 has 15 amino acids. The J segment lost 5 bases and the V segment lost 4 bases, leaving 6 bases of the junction unmatched. Germline values: CDR1 MDHEN, CDR2 SYDVKM. The CDR3 region has the DNA TGTGCCAGCAGTTACGGGGGGACAGGGGGTACTGAAGCTTTCTTT. Amino acid sequence: CASSYGGTGGTEAFF.

In this sample, this clone turned up once. The chain couples TRBV2 to TRBJ2-1, with 7 bases aligning to TRBD2. The V gene end was trimmed by 6 bases and the J gene end by 7 bases; junction bases not matched to a gene: 12. The CDR3 is 15 amino acids. CDR1 SNHLY and CDR2 FYNNEI come from the germline V gene. The CDR3 protein is CASSRTTSVPNEQFF. The CDR3 DNA reads TGTGCCAGCAGCCGTACTACTAGCGTCCCTAATGAGCAGTTCTTC.

This chain links TRBV5-6 with TRBJ1-1, with a possible D match to TRBD1 (6 bases). Per germline, CDR1 SGHDT and CDR2 YYEEEE. V gave up 4 bases and J gave up 1 base, with 17 bases separating them. The CDR3 has 16 residues. The CDR3 spells CASSLQGGVANTEAFF. In nucleotides, the CDR3 is TGTGCCAGCAGCCTACAGGGAGGGGTAGCGAACACTGAAGCTTTCTTT.

The chain links TRBV19 to TRBJ2-1; a weak D match, TRBD1 (6 bases). Germline V gene data show CDR1 as LNHDA and CDR2 as SQIVND (reference sequence). V lost 7 bases and J lost 7, with 11 bases in between. This CDR3 spans 12 amino acids. CDR3 bases: TGTGCCAGTATTTCAGGGGTGAATGAGCAGTTCTTC. It yields the protein CASISGVNEQFF.

The chain is built from TRBV29-1 and TRBJ1-1; D is possibly TRBD1 (5 bases). Looked up from germline, CDR1 is SQVTM and CDR2 is ANQGSEA. The CDR3 is 15 residues long. V lost 6 bases to trimming and J lost 1 base, with 18 bases between them. Written as DNA, the CDR3 is TGCAGCGTCAGCCGGGGGGGGAGGGCGAACACTGAAGCTTTCTTT. Translation gives CSVSRGGRANTEAFF. Drawing the rest from reference TRBV29-1 and TRBJ1-1, the complete variable domain is SAVISQKPSRDICQRGTSLTIQCQVDSQVTMMFWYRQQPGQSLTLIATANQGSEATYESGFVIDKFPISRPNLTFSTLTVSNMSPEDSSIYLCSVSRGGRANTEAFFGQGTRLTVV.

The chain has TRBV14 and TRBJ2-1; 8 positions match TRBD2. The CDR3 consists of 16 residues. Germline CDR1 and CDR2: SGHDN and FVKESK. J gave up 9 bases and V 4 bases, and 14 bases lay outside the gene matches. In DNA, the CDR3 is TGTGCCAGCAGCCCAATACTAGCGGCCAACGGTGGTGAGCAGTTCTTC. This gives the protein CASSPILAANGGEQFF.

As to this clone: Its ends do not fully match the called genes, so a read error is possible. The chain couples TRBV7-7 to TRBJ2-5, with 10 bases identical to TRBD2. The CDR3 contains 14 residues. Germline CDR1 and CDR2: SSHAT and FNYEAQ (reference sequence). The CDR3 bases are TGTGCTAGCAGCCAAATGGGACTAGCGGAGACCCAGTACTTC. Its protein product is CASSQMGLAETQYF.

This sequence joins TRBV7-9 and TRBJ2-1, with 7 bases aligning to TRBD2. This CDR3 region has 15 residues. Germline V lookup: CDR1 SEHNR, CDR2 FQNEAQ (reference sequence). With 7 bases clipped from V and 6 bases from J, the junction kept 12 bases outside the gene matches. CDR3 in amino acids: CASTLGVAGLNEQFF. The CDR3 region has the DNA TGTGCCAGCACCTTGGGGGTAGCGGGCCTCAATGAGCAGTTCTTC.

The chain joins TRBV5-1 to TRBJ2-7, with 7 bases matching TRBD1. Losses at the gene ends were 0 bases for V and 6 bases for J; bases not matched to a gene: 6. This CDR3 has 14 residues. Per the germline V gene, CDR1 is SGHRS and CDR2 is YFSETQ. The CDR3 is CASSLATGESEQYF. The CDR3, as DNA: TGCGCCAGCAGCTTGGCCACAGGGGAATCCGAGCAGTACTTC.

The CDR3: CAWSVTTRGTGNTIYF. The CDR3 bases are TGTGCCTGGAGTGTGACTACTCGGGGTACGGGAAACACCATATATTTT. V usage is TRBV30 and J usage is TRBJ1-3; D unclear. This CDR3 comprises 16 residues. Trimming took off 0 bases at V and 4 bases at J, with 16 bases between the two ends. Germline lookup yields CDR1 GTSNPN and CDR2 SVGIG (reference sequence).

This clone was counted a single time. V and J are TRBV6-6 and TRBJ2-7; 9 bases agree with TRBD1. V lost 0 bases to trimming and J lost 5 bases; unmatched junction nucleotides: 8. The CDR3 has 16 residues. Germline-derived CDR1 and CDR2 are MNHNY and SVGAGI (reference sequence). This CDR3 reads CASSYSEGQGSNEQYF. The CDR3 nucleotides read TGTGCCAGCAGTTACTCCGAGGGACAGGGCAGCAACGAGCAGTACTTC.

This chain connects TRBV9 to TRBJ2-7; 7 bases map to TRBD1. The CDR3 sequence is 13 residues long. Germline assignment: CDR1 SGDLS and CDR2 YYNGEE. J gave up 6 bases and V 0 bases, and 3 bases lay outside the gene matches. In DNA, the CDR3 is TGTGCCAGCAGCGTAGCCCCAGGGGGCGAGCAGTACTTC. This gives the protein CASSVAPGGEQYF.

A few counts support this clone. The chain recombines TRBV5-4 with TRBJ2-1; 7 bases agree with TRBD2. V gave up 4 bases and J gave up 2 bases; unmatched junction bases: 6. CDR3 length: 15 residues. Germline CDR1 and CDR2: SGHNT and YYREEE (reference sequence). The CDR3 reads CASSKPSGAYNEQFF. The CDR3 DNA is TGTGCCAGCAGCAAACCTAGCGGAGCCTACAATGAGCAGTTCTTC. Supplemented by reference TRBV5-4 and TRBJ2-1, the full variable domain reads ETGVTQSPTHLIKTRGQQVTLRCSSQSGHNTVSWYQQALGQGPQFIFQYYREEENGRGNFPPRFSGLQFPNYSSELNVNALELDDSALYLCASSKPSGAYNEQFFGPGTRLTVL.

Concerning this clone: Other DNA sequences from this sample encode an identical CDR3 as well. This chain connects TRBV18 to TRBJ1-1; D perhaps matches TRBD1 (6 bases). The CDR3 runs to 13 residues. Germline V gene lookup returns CDR1 KGHSH and CDR2 LQKENI. Trimming took off 5 bases at V and 1 base at J, with 8 bases between the two ends. As DNA, the CDR3 is TGTGCCAGCTCATCGGGACAGAACACTGAAGCTTTCTTT. Residues: CASSSGQNTEAFF.